Following are 7 T cell receptor beta chains from one sample sequenced in a study of T cells in Graves' hyperthyroidism and ophthalmopathy. RNA transcripts were the template for amplifying TCR beta CDR3 regions. The HTBI set primed first-round TCR CDR3 RT-PCR. TCRdb recomputed calls from the multiplex PCR reads with MiXCR, one row per CDR3 protein. The table records more than 75,000 distinct CDR3 sequences, about 51% of them present only once. The sequenced material came from blood. Receptor source: a woman aged 40 to 50 with Graves' hyperthyroidism.

V usage is TRBV5-1 and J usage is TRBJ1-4; 7 bases align to TRBD1. The CDR3 totals 15 residues. Germline CDR1 SGHRS, CDR2 YFSETQ. V shed 1 base and J 7 bases; nucleotides not matched to a gene: 7. The CDR3 DNA is TGCGCCAGCAGCTTGACAGGGGCGCGGGGTGAAAAACTGTTTTTT. Protein: CASSLTGARGEKLFF.

A word on this clonotype: The junction departs from the called germline gene at one end, perhaps through a read error. The chain joins TRBV7-2 to TRBJ2-7; either TRBD1 or TRBD2 may fit D (5 bases each). The CDR3 runs 15 residues. Germline V CDR1 and CDR2: SGHTA, FQGNSA. CDR3 loop: CASSPPGPPWYEQYF. The DNA for the CDR3 is TGCGCCAGCAGCCCCCCGGGACCCCCGTGGTACGAGCAGTACTTC.

This clonotype appeared a few times. This sequence joins TRBV12-1 and TRBJ1-2. TRBV12-1 is a pseudogene locus. The CDR3 sequence is 13 residues long. Here the CDR3 DNA reads TGTGCCAGCAGCTTCTCACAGAGCTATGGCTACACCTTC. Amino acid sequence: CASSFSQSYGYTF.

The rearrangement uses TRBV28 and TRBJ1-4, with D possibly being TRBD1 (6 bases). In germline, CDR1 is MDHEN, CDR2 SYDVKM. This CDR3 is 18 amino acids long. V lost 4 bases to trimming and J lost 0 bases, with 18 bases between them. Written as DNA, the CDR3 is TGTGCCAGCAGTTACGACAGGAGGTCCCCCACAACTAATGAAAAACTGTTTTTT. It is translated as CASSYDRRSPTTNEKLFF.

The chain is built from TRBV10-3 and TRBJ1-3; perhaps TRBD1 as D (6 bases). The germline V gene has CDR1 ENHRY and CDR2 SYGVKD. Trimming took off 7 bases at V and 6 bases at J, with 22 bases between the two ends. The CDR3 is made up of 16 amino acids. This chain's CDR3 is CAIKPAGATGLNTIYF. The DNA for the CDR3 is TGTGCCATCAAGCCGGCGGGGGCGACTGGCTTAAACACCATATATTTT.

The J gene is TRBJ2-5, the V gene TRBV20-1; D may match TRBD1 or TRBD2 (5 bases each). The CDR3 is 11 residues long. The germline gives CDR1 DFQATT, CDR2 SNEGSKA (reference sequence). The CDR3 is CRGVGDETQYF. The CDR3 nucleotides read TGCAGGGGGGTGGGGGACGAGACCCAGTACTTC.

This clonotype was found many times. This chain joins TRBV15 and TRBJ1-5; perhaps TRBD1 as D (5 bases). Germline V CDR1 and CDR2: LNHNV, YYDKDF (reference sequence). Trimming stripped 5 bases from V and 0 bases from J, with 8 bases between. The CDR3 contains 14 residues. DNA for the CDR3: TGTGCCACCAGCCGGGGCCTTAGCAATCAGCCCCAGCATTTT. Its translation is CATSRGLSNQPQHF. Full variable domain (rest looked up from reference TRBV15 and TRBJ1-5): DAMVIQNPRYQVTQFGKPVTLSCSQTLNHNVMYWYQQKSSQAPKLLFHYYDKDFNNEADTPDNFQSRRPNTSFCFLDIRSPGLGDTAMYLCATSRGLSNQPQHFGDGTRLSIL.